These 21 T cell receptor beta chains came from one sample sequenced in a study of T cell responses to AZD1222 COVID-19 vaccine. The assay was immunoSEQ multiplex PCR, and TCRdb's table has in-frame clones only and misses some. The sample holds over 90,000 clones, over 70% seen once. The sample was peripheral blood, taken on day 0 of AZD1222 vaccination. The origin of the receptors is an adult in good health.

This chain joins TRBV18 and TRBJ1-1, with 7 positions matching TRBD1. The CDR3 is 17 amino acids. Germline-derived CDR1 and CDR2 are KGHSH and LQKENI. After removal of 0 bases from V and 1 base from J, the junction contained 8 bases not matched to a gene. CDR3 DNA sequence: TGTGCCAGCTCACCACCGAGACTGGGACAGCCGAACACTGAAGCTTTCTTT. Translation gives CASSPPRLGQPNTEAFF.

This chain uses TRBV11-2 with TRBJ1-1; D is uncertain. CDR1 is SGHAT, CDR2 FQNNGV, per germline. V lost 5 bases and J lost 5, with 9 bases in between. The CDR3 loop spans 12 amino acids. The CDR3 loop reads CASSPQRTEAFF. The CDR3 coding sequence is TGTGCCAGCAGCCCCCAAAGGACTGAAGCTTTCTTT.

The count of this clone is one. The chain is built from TRBV7-2 and TRBJ2-1; 8 bases map to TRBD2. In germline, CDR1 is SGHTA, CDR2 FQGNSA. The CDR3 extends over 14 amino acids. V gave up 4 bases and J gave up 8 bases; unmatched junction bases: 7. Here the CDR3 DNA reads TGTGCCAGCAGCTCGTGGACAGCGGGGGATGAGCAGTTCTTC. Protein product: CASSSWTAGDEQFF.

This chain links TRBV6-5 with TRBJ1-2; TRBD1 aligns across 7 bases. Germline CDR1 and CDR2: MNHEY and SVGAGI. J lost 5 bases, V lost 7 bases, and 4 bases had no gene match. The CDR3 spans 12 residues. The CDR3 here is CASTGGRYGYTF. CDR3 nucleotide sequence: TGTGCCAGCACAGGGGGGCGGTATGGCTACACCTTC.

This clone is a singleton in its sample. The rearrangement joins TRBV5-4 to TRBJ2-6; 7 bases are a match to TRBD1. V lost 4 bases to trimming and J lost 2 bases; unmatched junction nucleotides: 3. The CDR3 extends over 15 amino acids. Germline loops: CDR1 SGHNT, CDR2 YYREEE (reference sequence). The chain's CDR3 is CASSPDRAGANVLTF. The CDR3 region has the DNA TGTGCCAGCAGCCCTGACAGGGCTGGGGCCAACGTCCTGACTTTC. The full variable domain, rest sourced from reference TRBV5-4 and TRBJ2-6, is ETGVTQSPTHLIKTRGQQVTLRCSSQSGHNTVSWYQQALGQGPQFIFQYYREEENGRGNFPPRFSGLQFPNYSSELNVNALELDDSALYLCASSPDRAGANVLTFGAGSRLTVL.

V and J are TRBV10-2 and TRBJ2-7; 8 bases align to TRBD1. V lost 6 bases to trimming and J lost 2 bases; unmatched junction nucleotides: 15. CDR3 size: 17 residues. Germline CDR1 WSHSY, CDR2 SAAADI. CDR3 in amino acids: CASSQRTGIISTYEQYF. The DNA of the CDR3 is TGCGCCAGCAGCCAGAGGACAGGGATTATTTCGACCTACGAGCAGTACTTC.

With regard to this clone: The same CDR3 can be traced to other DNA sequences in this sample. This rearrangement joins TRBV5-4 to TRBJ2-7; 9 bases are a match to TRBD2. The CDR3 is made up of 14 amino acids. The junction had 1 base not matched to a gene; V was cut back by 2 bases and J by 1 base. CDR1 SGHNT and CDR2 YYREEE come from the germline V gene (reference sequence). CDR3 bases: TGTGCCAGCAGCTTAGCGGGAGGATCCTACGAGCAGTACTTC. Its translation: CASSLAGGSYEQYF.

The gene calls are TRBV7-9 and TRBJ1-6; no firm D call. The V gene's germline CDR1 is SEHNR and CDR2 FQNEAQ (reference sequence). This CDR3 is built from 15 residues. The V gene lost 3 bases and the J gene lost 0 bases, with 6 bases spanning the gap. CDR3 in DNA: TGTGCCAGCAGCTTTAGTGTCTCCTATAATTCACCCCTCCACTTT. Encoded protein: CASSFSVSYNSPLHF.

V is TRBV27 and J is TRBJ2-3; D not resolved. Trimming took off 6 bases at V and 1 base at J, with 14 bases between the two ends. The CDR3 is 15 residues long. The germline V gene has CDR1 MNHEY and CDR2 SMNVEV (reference sequence). CDR3 sequence (DNA): TGTGCCAGCAGCCCCAGAGGCTGGGGCACAGATACGCAGTATTTT. Protein: CASSPRGWGTDTQYF.

The gene calls are TRBV6-5 and TRBJ1-2; D might be TRBD1 (5 bases). Germline V lookup: CDR1 MNHEY, CDR2 SVGAGI. V lost 6 bases, J lost 2 bases, and 16 bases lay in between. The CDR3 consists of 15 residues. The CDR3 is CASSQDSAVNYGYTF. The CDR3 DNA reads as TGTGCCAGCAGCCAAGACAGTGCCGTCAACTATGGCTACACCTTC.

V usage is TRBV19 and J usage is TRBJ1-2; D is undetermined. The V end was cut by 3 bases, the J end by 8 bases, with 31 bases between. This CDR3 contains 19 residues. Germline values: CDR1 LNHDA, CDR2 SQIVND (reference sequence). Written as DNA, the CDR3 is TGTGCCAGTAGTATTTCCTCCACACCCCTTGTCCCGGGTAACGGGGGCTACACCTTC. Its protein product is CASSISSTPLVPGNGGYTF. Combining the CDR3 with reference TRBV19 and TRBJ1-2 gives the whole variable domain DGGITQSPKYLFRKEGQNVTLSCEQNLNHDAMYWYRQDPGQGLRLIYYSQIVNDFQKGDIAEGYSVSREKKESFPLTVTSAQKNPTAFYLCASSISSTPLVPGNGGYTFGSGTRLTVV.

The chain combines TRBV21-1 with TRBJ1-2; the tabulated D call, TRBD1, remains unverified against the DNA. TRBV21-1 is given as a pseudogene. This CDR3 has 14 residues. The CDR3 DNA reads as TGTGCCAGCAGCAAAGTTACCCAGATCTATGGCTACACCTTC. It encodes CASSKVTQIYGYTF.

The chain employs TRBV30 and TRBJ1-4; no clear D gene. CDR1 GTSNPN and CDR2 SVGIG come from the germline V gene (reference sequence). Trimming pared 6 bases from V and 0 bases from J, leaving 8 bases between. CDR3 length: 13 residues. CDR3 in amino acids: CACEFPTNEKLFF. CDR3 DNA sequence: TGTGCCTGCGAATTTCCAACTAATGAAAAACTGTTTTTT.

This clone showed up just a few times. This sequence joins TRBV6-6 and TRBJ2-7; D not certain. The CDR3 sequence is 14 residues long. CDR1 and CDR2 (germline): MNHNY, SVGAGI (reference sequence). V was trimmed by 5 bases and J by 2 bases, leaving 13 bases between them. The CDR3 DNA sequence: TGTGCCAGCAGTACCCCTCCCCGCCCCTACGAGCAGTACTTC. It specifies CASSTPPRPYEQYF.

V usage is TRBV27 and J usage is TRBJ2-3; D gene uncertain. Trimming took 1 base from V and 2 from J, leaving 7 bases between them. The germline CDR1 and CDR2 sequences are MNHEY and SMNVEV (reference sequence). CDR3 size: 14 residues. The CDR3 bases are TGTGCCAGCAGTTTATTCCAGTCCACAGATACGCAGTATTTT. Residues: CASSLFQSTDTQYF.

This rearrangement joins TRBV5-4 to TRBJ1-6; D unresolved. Germline V CDR1 and CDR2: SGHNT, YYREEE (reference sequence). Trimming pared 4 bases from V and 10 bases from J, leaving 9 bases between. This CDR3 has 12 residues. The CDR3 region is CASSRVDSPLHF. For the CDR3, the DNA is TGTGCCAGCAGCAGGGTAGACTCACCCCTCCACTTT. Together with reference TRBV5-4 and TRBJ1-6, the CDR3 gives the full variable domain: ETGVTQSPTHLIKTRGQQVTLRCSSQSGHNTVSWYQQALGQGPQFIFQYYREEENGRGNFPPRFSGLQFPNYSSELNVNALELDDSALYLCASSRVDSPLHFGNGTRLTVT.

The chain joins TRBV6-5 to TRBJ1-2, with D unresolved. V was shortened by 2 bases and J by 4 bases, with 17 bases between the two germline ends. The CDR3 length is 16 residues. Germline V gene lookup returns CDR1 MNHEY and CDR2 SVGAGI. CDR3 sequence: CASSYQQPSETYGYTF. Here the CDR3 DNA reads TGTGCCAGCAGTTACCAACAGCCATCAGAGACCTATGGCTACACCTTC.

This clone has more than one count but fewer than ten. J is TRBJ2-6 and V is TRBV6-1; D unresolved. Trimming removed 2 bases at V and 0 bases at J, with 5 bases between. The CDR3 is made up of 15 amino acids. CDR1 is MNHNS, CDR2 SASEGT, per germline. This CDR3 reads CASSEYSSGANVLTF. CDR3 nucleotide sequence: TGTGCCAGCAGTGAATACAGCTCTGGGGCCAACGTCCTGACTTTC.

This clone came up once. The chain combines TRBV28 with TRBJ1-6; D ambiguous. Germline loops: CDR1 MDHEN, CDR2 SYDVKM. CDR3 size: 14 residues. V was shortened by 3 bases and J by 10 bases, with 13 bases between the two germline ends. The CDR3 protein is CASSLGSGSSPLHF. The CDR3, as DNA: TGTGCCAGCAGTTTGGGCAGCGGAAGCTCACCCCTCCACTTT.

The chain is built from TRBV6-2 or TRBV6-3 and TRBJ1-2; TRBD1 matches 7 bases. Germline lookup yields CDR1 MNHEY and CDR2 SVGEGT. The CDR3 covers 14 residues. Trimming took 6 bases from V and 8 from J; bases not matched to a gene: 12. CDR3 in amino acids: CASSRDRVRIGYTF. CDR3 DNA: TGTGCCAGCAGCAGAGACAGGGTACGAATCGGCTACACCTTC.

The V call is TRBV7-2, the J call TRBJ2-2; weak D call: TRBD2 (5 bases). The germline gives CDR1 SGHTA, CDR2 FQGNSA. V lost 2 bases and J 0 bases, leaving 10 bases between the germline ends. The CDR3 spans 16 residues. CDR3 DNA: TGTGCCAGCAGCTTAAATCCGGGGACGAACACCGGGGAGCTGTTTTTT. This gives the protein CASSLNPGTNTGELFF.